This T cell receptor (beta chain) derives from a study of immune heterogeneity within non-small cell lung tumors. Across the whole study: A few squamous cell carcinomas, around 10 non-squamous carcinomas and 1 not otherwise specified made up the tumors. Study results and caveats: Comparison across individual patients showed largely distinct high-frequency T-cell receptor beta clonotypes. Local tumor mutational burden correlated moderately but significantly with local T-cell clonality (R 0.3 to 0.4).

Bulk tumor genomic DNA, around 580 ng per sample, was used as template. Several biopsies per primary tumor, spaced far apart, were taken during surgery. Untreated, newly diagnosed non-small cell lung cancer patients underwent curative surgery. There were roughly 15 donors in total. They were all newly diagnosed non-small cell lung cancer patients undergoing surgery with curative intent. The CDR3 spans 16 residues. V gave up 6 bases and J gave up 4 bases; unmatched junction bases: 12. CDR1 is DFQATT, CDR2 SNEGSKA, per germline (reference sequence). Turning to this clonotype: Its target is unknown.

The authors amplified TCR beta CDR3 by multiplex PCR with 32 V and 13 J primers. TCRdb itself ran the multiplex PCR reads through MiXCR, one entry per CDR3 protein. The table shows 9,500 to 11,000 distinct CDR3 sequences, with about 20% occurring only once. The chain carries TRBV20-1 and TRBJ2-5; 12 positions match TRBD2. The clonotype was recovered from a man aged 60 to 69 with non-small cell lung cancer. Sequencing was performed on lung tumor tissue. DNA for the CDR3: TGCAGTGCCGAAGGTAGACTAGCGGGAGTGGGAGAGACCCAGTACTTC. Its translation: CSAEGRLAGVGETQYF.